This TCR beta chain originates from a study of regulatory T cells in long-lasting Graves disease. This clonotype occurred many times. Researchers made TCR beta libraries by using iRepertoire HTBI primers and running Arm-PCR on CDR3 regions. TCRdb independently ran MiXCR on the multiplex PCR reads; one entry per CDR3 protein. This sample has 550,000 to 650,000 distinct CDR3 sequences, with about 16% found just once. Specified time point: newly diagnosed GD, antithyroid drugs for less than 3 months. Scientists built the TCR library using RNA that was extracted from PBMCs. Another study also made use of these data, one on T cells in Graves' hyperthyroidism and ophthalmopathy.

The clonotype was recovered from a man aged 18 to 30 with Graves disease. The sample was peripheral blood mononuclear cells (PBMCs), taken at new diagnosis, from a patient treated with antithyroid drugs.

CDR3 nucleotide sequence: TGCAGCGTGACGCCTAGCGGGAGGGGTGATACGCAGTATTTT. Translation: CSVTPSGRGDTQYF. This chain connects TRBV29-1 to TRBJ2-3; 12 bases agree with TRBD2. CDR3 length: 14 amino acids. The germline CDR1 and CDR2 sequences are SQVTM and ANQGSEA. The V segment lost 6 bases and the J segment 6 bases; nucleotides outside the gene matches: 7.